The 21 T cell receptor beta chains reported below all come from one sample, sequenced in a study of T cell changes during pregnancy in multiple sclerosis. The data were produced by immunoSEQ multiplex PCR, yet TCRdb's version contains in-frame clones alone and is incomplete. This repertoire shows about 80,000 clones, about 90% found once; its top ten account for 2.6%. The specimen was peripheral blood, collected before pregnancy. These receptors originate from a female donor with multiple sclerosis, enrolled in a pregnancy study.

The table lists this clone with a few counts. V usage is TRBV19 and J usage is TRBJ2-5; D perhaps matches TRBD1 (7 bases). Trimming left V 6 bases short and J 0 bases short, with 20 bases between. CDR3 length: 17 amino acids. The germline CDR1 and CDR2 sequences are LNHDA and SQIVND (reference sequence). The CDR3 loop reads CASSRRGRGGYQETQYF. The CDR3 bases are TGTGCCAGTAGCCGGAGGGGGCGCGGAGGGTACCAAGAGACCCAGTACTTC.

This chain links TRBV4-1 with TRBJ2-7, with 9 nucleotides matching TRBD1. The V and J ends lost 4 bases and 5 bases, in that order; junction bases with no gene match: 9. Germline assignment: CDR1 MGHRA and CDR2 YSYEKL. The CDR3 has 15 residues. CDR3 sequence: CASSRTGTGINEQYF. The CDR3 DNA reads as TGCGCCAGCAGCCGGACCGGGACAGGGATAAACGAGCAGTACTTC.

This rearrangement joins TRBV29-1 to TRBJ2-2; the match to TRBD2 covers 8 bases. The V and J ends lost 6 bases and 2 bases, in that order; junction bases with no gene match: 11. This CDR3 spans 16 amino acids. Looked up from germline, CDR1 is SQVTM and CDR2 is ANQGSEA. The CDR3 coding sequence is TGCAGCGTCTGTTATACGGGAGGGGGAAACACCGGGGAGCTGTTTTTT. Amino acids: CSVCYTGGGNTGELFF.

The CDR3 DNA is TGCAGCGTTGATCGGCGGGGCCGTAACTATGGCTACACCTTC. It encodes CSVDRRGRNYGYTF. The chain has TRBV29-1 and TRBJ1-2; tentatively, D is TRBD1 (5 bases). V gave up 3 bases and J gave up 1 base, with 12 bases separating them. Germline V gene lookup returns CDR1 SQVTM and CDR2 ANQGSEA. The CDR3 length is 14 residues.

The chain joins TRBV6-5 to TRBJ1-2; possibly TRBD1 for D (5 bases). The V gene lost 6 bases and the J gene lost 4 bases, with 15 bases spanning the gap. Per germline, CDR1 MNHEY and CDR2 SVGAGI. This CDR3 is built from 14 residues. The DNA for the CDR3 is TGTGCCAGCAGCTACCGGCAGGGAGGCTATGGCTACACCTTC. It encodes CASSYRQGGYGYTF.

The CDR3, as DNA: TGTGCCAGTAGTATAGTCCGGGACAGAAACTACGAGCAGTACTTC. As protein: CASSIVRDRNYEQYF. V gene TRBV19 combines with J gene TRBJ2-7; TRBD1 matches at 7 bases. CDR1 LNHDA and CDR2 SQIVND come from the germline V gene (reference sequence). This CDR3 is 15 amino acids long. With 1 base clipped from V and 3 bases from J, the junction kept 6 bases outside the gene matches.

The gene calls are TRBV25-1 and TRBJ2-2; D is possibly TRBD2 (5 bases). V dropped 0 bases and J dropped 1 base, with 6 bases sitting between them. The CDR3 contains 15 residues. In germline, CDR1 is MGHDK, CDR2 SYGVNS. In DNA, the CDR3 is TGTGCCAGCAGTGAATACCGGGGGAACACCGGGGAGCTGTTTTTT. Translated: CASSEYRGNTGELFF.

The chain couples TRBV5-4 to TRBJ2-7; TRBD2 matches at 7 bases. V lost 3 bases to trimming and J lost 1 base; unmatched junction nucleotides: 4. Germline V gene data show CDR1 as SGHNT and CDR2 as YYREEE (reference sequence). There are 14 residues in the CDR3. CDR3 region: CASSSSGGSYEQYF. The CDR3 DNA is TGTGCCAGCAGCTCGTCGGGGGGATCCTACGAGCAGTACTTC.

This clone was observed a single time. This chain joins TRBV5-4 and TRBJ2-7; D is ambiguous. The length of the CDR3 is 11 residues. V dropped 2 bases and J dropped 6 bases, with 6 bases sitting between them. The germline gives CDR1 SGHNT, CDR2 YYREEE (reference sequence). In nucleotides, the CDR3 is TGTGCCAGCAGCTTCGGGTTCGAGCAGTACTTC. Residues: CASSFGFEQYF.

This clone was seen only a few times. The CDR3 DNA is TGTGCCAGTAGTCCCTCGGACAGGGTTAGGTACAATGAGCAGTTCTTC. Encoded protein: CASSPSDRVRYNEQFF. The chain links TRBV19 to TRBJ2-1, with TRBD1 identical over 8 bases. The germline V gene encodes CDR1 LNHDA and CDR2 SQIVND (reference sequence). Trimming removed 5 bases from V and 4 bases from J; junction bases left unmatched: 10. This CDR3 region has 16 residues.

V is TRBV5-1 and J is TRBJ1-1, with a possible D match to TRBD1 (6 bases). Germline-derived CDR1 and CDR2 are SGHRS and YFSETQ. V gave up 4 bases and J gave up 0 bases, with 13 bases separating them. CDR3 length: 15 residues. CDR3: CASSPRDTLNTEAFF. The CDR3 DNA reads as TGCGCCAGCAGCCCTCGGGACACGTTGAACACTGAAGCTTTCTTT.

The chain couples TRBV19 to TRBJ2-3; perhaps TRBD2 as D (5 bases). The germline V and J ends were trimmed by 3 bases and 2 bases, with 12 bases remaining between them. CDR1 and CDR2 from the germline V gene are LNHDA and SQIVND (reference sequence). The CDR3 contains 15 residues. The CDR3 nucleotides read TGTGCCAGTAGTATTGAGGGCGGCCACACAGATACGCAGTATTTT. Translated, it gives CASSIEGGHTDTQYF.

The V call is TRBV29-1, the J call TRBJ1-2; 9 bases are a match to TRBD1. The CDR3 consists of 17 residues. CDR1 and CDR2 from the germline V gene are SQVTM and ANQGSEA. With V trimmed by 2 bases and J by 7 bases, 17 bases remained unmatched. The CDR3 loop is CSVETSPGGQGDSGYTF. In DNA, the CDR3 is TGCAGCGTTGAAACCTCACCTGGGGGACAGGGCGATTCTGGCTACACCTTC.

The DNA of the CDR3 is TGTGCTAGTGGTTTCGGGACAAGCCGCGAGACCCAGTACTTC. Translated: CASGFGTSRETQYF. The chain combines TRBV12-5 with TRBJ2-5, with D possibly TRBD1 on 6 matching bases. This CDR3 contains 14 residues. Deletions cut 3 bases from V and 5 bases from J, with 13 bases between. The germline gives CDR1 LGHNT, CDR2 FRNRAP.

This clone was seen just once. The chain couples TRBV5-1 to TRBJ2-7; 13 positions match TRBD2. The germline V gene has CDR1 SGHRS and CDR2 YFSETQ. V lost 4 bases, J lost 5 bases, and 18 bases stayed unmatched. The CDR3 spans 19 residues. The CDR3 coding sequence is TGCGCCAGCAGCCGACTAGCGGGAGGACTAGGGGCCCTAAGGGACGAGCAGTACTTC. This translates into CASSRLAGGLGALRDEQYF.

The V and J genes are TRBV7-9 and TRBJ2-7; TRBD1 aligns across 7 bases. The CDR3 runs to 13 residues. CDR1 and CDR2 from the germline V gene are SEHNR and FQNEAQ (reference sequence). J was trimmed by 7 bases and V by 1 base; bases with no gene match: 4. The CDR3 region is CASSLGGGLEQYF. The DNA of the CDR3 is TGTGCCAGCAGCTTAGGAGGGGGCCTGGAGCAGTACTTC.

V gene TRBV19 combines with J gene TRBJ2-2; 9 bases match TRBD1. J lost 3 bases, V lost 3 bases, and 8 bases had no gene match. The V gene's germline CDR1 is LNHDA and CDR2 SQIVND (reference sequence). The CDR3 has 17 amino acids. CDR3 coding DNA: TGTGCCAGTAGTATTCTTACAGGGGGCGCCGACACCGGGGAGCTGTTTTTT. Translating gives CASSILTGGADTGELFF.

The rearrangement uses TRBV30 and TRBJ1-2, with unresolved D. Looked up from germline, CDR1 is GTSNPN and CDR2 is SVGIG (reference sequence). The V gene lost 6 bases and the J gene lost 3 bases, with 20 bases spanning the gap. The CDR3 is 15 residues long. CDR3 amino acids: CACTLRTTRDYGYTF. The DNA for the CDR3 is TGTGCCTGTACACTTAGGACCACGAGGGACTATGGCTACACCTTC.

Only a few counts were recorded for this clone. The chain combines TRBV7-6 with TRBJ2-7, with D perhaps matching TRBD2 (7 bases). The CDR3 length is 17 residues. CDR1 and CDR2 from the germline V gene are SGHVS and FNYEAQ. V lost 2 bases and J lost 3, with 20 bases in between. This CDR3 reads CASSLYGRGGTIYEQYF. CDR3 bases: TGTGCCAGCAGCTTATACGGCAGGGGAGGGACTATCTACGAGCAGTACTTC.

The chain links TRBV6-5 to TRBJ2-1; 7 bases agree with TRBD1. The junction had 8 bases not matched to a gene; V was cut back by 0 bases and J by 9 bases. CDR1 MNHEY and CDR2 SVGAGI come from the germline V gene. The length of the CDR3 is 15 residues. The CDR3 region has the DNA TGTGCCAGCAGTTACTCCGGGGTACAGGGGAGTGAGCAGTTCTTC. It is translated as CASSYSGVQGSEQFF.

This chain joins TRBV5-4 and TRBJ2-5; 9 nucleotides line up with TRBD1. In germline, CDR1 is SGHNT, CDR2 YYREEE (reference sequence). The CDR3 runs to 15 residues. V lost 4 bases to trimming and J lost 4 bases; unmatched junction nucleotides: 8. The CDR3 sequence: CASSPGRQGGETQYF. The CDR3 coding sequence is TGTGCCAGCAGCCCTGGGAGACAGGGGGGAGAGACCCAGTACTTC.